This T cell receptor (beta chain) was identified during a study of blood T cell repertoires in COVID-19 (dated by TCRdb to the early 2020s). Turning to the overall study: The collaborator samples originated in the United States, Italy and Spain and spanned the acute and convalescent phases of COVID-19. Where available, HLA class I and class II types were taken from metadata supplied by the sample provider and were not determined by assay-based typing. Nearly every sample came with metadata listing a de-identified subject ID, COVID-19 status, age in years and sex. The prospective study material was composed of cDNA or gDNA derived from T cells, B-cell-depleted T cells, or PBMCs. Samples were obtained from the ongoing ImmuneRACE study (first 160 participants) and from 1,200 or so subjects provided by 6 global collaborators. The repertoires were released in a freely available public database meant as a resource for research on the immune response to SARS-CoV-2. Deeply sampled blood TCRbeta repertoires from subjects exposed to, actively infected with, or recovered from COVID-19 were included in the dataset. What the work shows at the level of the full study, not this receptor alone: The amount of clinical and demographic metadata varied by source and participant and was provided uncurated.

Whole blood was collected in K2EDTA tubes by collaborating institutions according to the institutions' own protocols. For TCRbeta analysis, collaborators shipped samples as frozen whole blood, isolated PBMCs, or DNA extracted from either of those sample types. TCRbeta CDR3 regions were amplified from genomic DNA using the immunoSEQ Assay, a bias-controlled multiplex PCR. As for how the authors treated the data: The number of nucleated cells in each sample was estimated from the amplification of reference gene primers within the assay. To quantify the absolute abundance of each unique TCRbeta CDR3 rearrangement, sequence reads were collapsed and filtered. Productive Simpson clonality was computed per sample as the square root of Simpson's diversity index over productive rearrangements. Here the immuneACCESS table is served through TCRdb, limited to in-frame sequences with V and J called. Missing clones are a known gap in these copies; in checked studies unresolved V genes cover under half, and the rest lacks a known reason. Clone size and the V and J calls come from that table; the DNA yielded D and trimming. This sample comprises about 150,000 clones, about 86% of them detected only once. The ten largest clones capture roughly 29% of the sample.

A note on this clone: It lacks a known antigen. One base away there is no much larger clone; base qualities are not given.

V is shortened by 5 bases, J by 0 bases, and the region joining them spans 12 bases. As encoded in the germline V gene, CDR1 is SGHTS while CDR2 is YDEGEE. The CDR3 spans 14 residues, from the cysteine through the phenylalanine. The kept DNA is CDR3 alone, 42 bases in frame from the first base. The source is a woman aged 55-75 years with acute or convalescent COVID-19. This receptor chain uses TRBV5-8 and TRBJ2-7; the D gene is not confidently resolved. Sequencing input: peripheral blood. The CDR3: CASRSRLLSYEQYF. The DNA sequence is as follows: TGTGCCAGCAGGTCTAGACTTCTCTCCTACGAGCAGTACTTC.